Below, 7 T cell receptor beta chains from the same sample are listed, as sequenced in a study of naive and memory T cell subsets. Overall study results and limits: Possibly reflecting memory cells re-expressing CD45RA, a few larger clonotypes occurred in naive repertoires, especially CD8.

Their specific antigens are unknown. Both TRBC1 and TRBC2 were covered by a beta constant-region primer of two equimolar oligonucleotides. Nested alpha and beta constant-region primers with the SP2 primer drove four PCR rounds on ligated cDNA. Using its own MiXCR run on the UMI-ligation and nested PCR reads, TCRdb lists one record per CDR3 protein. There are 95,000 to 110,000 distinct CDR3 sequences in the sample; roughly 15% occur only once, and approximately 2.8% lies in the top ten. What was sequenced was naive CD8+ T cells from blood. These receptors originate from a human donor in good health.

CDR3 amino acids: CASSPGTMNTGELFF. In DNA, the CDR3 is TGTGCCAGCAGCCCCGGGACAATGAACACCGGGGAGCTGTTTTTT. The genes are TRBV7-9 and TRBJ2-2, with D perhaps matching TRBD1 (6 bases). The V and J ends lost 5 bases and 1 base respectively, with 11 bases between them. This CDR3 has 15 amino acids. Germline CDR1 SEHNR, CDR2 FQNEAQ (reference sequence).

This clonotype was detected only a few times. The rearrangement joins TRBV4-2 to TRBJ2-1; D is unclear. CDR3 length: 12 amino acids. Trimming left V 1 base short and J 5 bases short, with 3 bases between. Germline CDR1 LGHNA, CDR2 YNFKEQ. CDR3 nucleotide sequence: TGTGCCAGCAGCCAAGCTAACAATGAGCAGTTCTTC. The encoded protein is CASSQANNEQFF.

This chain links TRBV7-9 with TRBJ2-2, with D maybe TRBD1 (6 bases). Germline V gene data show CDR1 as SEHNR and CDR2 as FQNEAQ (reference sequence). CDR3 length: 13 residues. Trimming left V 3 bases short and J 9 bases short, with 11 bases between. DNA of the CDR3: TGTGCCAGCAGCTTGGGGGCCGTCTGGGAGCTGTTTTTT. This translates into CASSLGAVWELFF.

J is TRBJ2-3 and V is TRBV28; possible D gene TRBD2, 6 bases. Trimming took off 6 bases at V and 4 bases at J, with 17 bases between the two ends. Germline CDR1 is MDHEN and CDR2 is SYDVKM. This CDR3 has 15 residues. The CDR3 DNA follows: TGTGCCAGCAGCACTGGGACTGGCAGGGCAGATACGCAGTATTTT. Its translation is CASSTGTGRADTQYF.

The CDR3 reads CASSPSILDEQYF. DNA for the CDR3: TGTGCCAGCAGTCCCTCAATTCTGGACGAGCAGTACTTC. The rearrangement links TRBV6-5 to TRBJ2-7; no firm D call. The V gene's germline CDR1 is MNHEY and CDR2 SVGAGI. CDR3 size: 13 residues. The germline V and J ends were trimmed by 5 bases and 5 bases, with 13 bases remaining between them.

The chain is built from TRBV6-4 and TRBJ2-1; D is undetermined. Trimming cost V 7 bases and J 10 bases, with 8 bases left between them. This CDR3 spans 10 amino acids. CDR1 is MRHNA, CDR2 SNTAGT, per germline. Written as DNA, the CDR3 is TGTGCCAGCATTCTTTGGGAGCAGTTCTTC. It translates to CASILWEQFF.

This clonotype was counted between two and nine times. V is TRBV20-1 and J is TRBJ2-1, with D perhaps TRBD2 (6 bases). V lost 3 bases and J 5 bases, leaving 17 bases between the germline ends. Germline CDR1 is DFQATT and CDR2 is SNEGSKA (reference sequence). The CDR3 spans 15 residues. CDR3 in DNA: TGCAGTGCTAGTGGTGGGGGACTGCTAAACAATGAGCAGTTCTTC. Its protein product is CSASGGGLLNNEQFF.